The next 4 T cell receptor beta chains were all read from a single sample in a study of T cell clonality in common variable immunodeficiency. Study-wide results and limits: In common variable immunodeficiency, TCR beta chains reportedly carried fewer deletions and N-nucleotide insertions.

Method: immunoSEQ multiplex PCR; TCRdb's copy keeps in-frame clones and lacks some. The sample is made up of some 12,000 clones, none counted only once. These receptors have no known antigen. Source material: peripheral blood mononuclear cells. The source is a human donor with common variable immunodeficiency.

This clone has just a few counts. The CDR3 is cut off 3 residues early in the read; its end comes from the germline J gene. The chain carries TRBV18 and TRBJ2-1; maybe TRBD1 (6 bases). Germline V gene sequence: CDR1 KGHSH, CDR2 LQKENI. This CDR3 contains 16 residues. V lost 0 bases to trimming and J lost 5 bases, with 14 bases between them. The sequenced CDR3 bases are TGTGCCAGCTCACCACCGACCGGGACACTTAACAATGAG. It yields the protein CASSPPTGTLNNE. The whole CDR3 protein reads CASSPPTGTLNNEQFF.

CDR3 in amino acids: CASSRQRLGEGSGNTIYF. CDR3 DNA (partial): TGTGCCAGCTCACGCCAAAGGCTCGGGGAAGGCTCTGGAAACACC. This chain joins TRBV18 and TRBJ1-3; the D is unclear. The read ends 3 residues early relative to the CDR3; the germline J gene fills the gap. CDR1 KGHSH and CDR2 LQKENI come from the germline V gene. This CDR3 is built from 18 residues. With 4 bases removed from V and 0 bases from J, the gap between germline ends came to 19 bases.

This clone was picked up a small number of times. The CDR3 DNA, read in part, is TGCAGTGCTCCTACTAGCACAGATACG. Residues: CSAPTSTDT. The whole CDR3 sequence reads CSAPTSTDTQYF. This sequence joins TRBV20-1 and TRBJ2-3, with D uncertain. Read sequence stops 3 residues before the CDR3 end, and the germline J gene provides the missing end. The V gene lost 5 bases and the J gene lost 0 bases, with 6 bases spanning the gap. Germline lookup yields CDR1 DFQATT and CDR2 SNEGSKA (reference sequence). The CDR3 is 12 amino acids.

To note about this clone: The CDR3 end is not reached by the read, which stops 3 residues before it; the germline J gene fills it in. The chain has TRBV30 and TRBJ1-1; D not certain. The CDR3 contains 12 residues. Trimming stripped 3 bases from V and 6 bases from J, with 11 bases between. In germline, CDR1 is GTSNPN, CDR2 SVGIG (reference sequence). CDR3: CAWSFYLAEAFF. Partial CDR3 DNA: TGTGCCTGGAGCTTTTATCTCGCTGAA.